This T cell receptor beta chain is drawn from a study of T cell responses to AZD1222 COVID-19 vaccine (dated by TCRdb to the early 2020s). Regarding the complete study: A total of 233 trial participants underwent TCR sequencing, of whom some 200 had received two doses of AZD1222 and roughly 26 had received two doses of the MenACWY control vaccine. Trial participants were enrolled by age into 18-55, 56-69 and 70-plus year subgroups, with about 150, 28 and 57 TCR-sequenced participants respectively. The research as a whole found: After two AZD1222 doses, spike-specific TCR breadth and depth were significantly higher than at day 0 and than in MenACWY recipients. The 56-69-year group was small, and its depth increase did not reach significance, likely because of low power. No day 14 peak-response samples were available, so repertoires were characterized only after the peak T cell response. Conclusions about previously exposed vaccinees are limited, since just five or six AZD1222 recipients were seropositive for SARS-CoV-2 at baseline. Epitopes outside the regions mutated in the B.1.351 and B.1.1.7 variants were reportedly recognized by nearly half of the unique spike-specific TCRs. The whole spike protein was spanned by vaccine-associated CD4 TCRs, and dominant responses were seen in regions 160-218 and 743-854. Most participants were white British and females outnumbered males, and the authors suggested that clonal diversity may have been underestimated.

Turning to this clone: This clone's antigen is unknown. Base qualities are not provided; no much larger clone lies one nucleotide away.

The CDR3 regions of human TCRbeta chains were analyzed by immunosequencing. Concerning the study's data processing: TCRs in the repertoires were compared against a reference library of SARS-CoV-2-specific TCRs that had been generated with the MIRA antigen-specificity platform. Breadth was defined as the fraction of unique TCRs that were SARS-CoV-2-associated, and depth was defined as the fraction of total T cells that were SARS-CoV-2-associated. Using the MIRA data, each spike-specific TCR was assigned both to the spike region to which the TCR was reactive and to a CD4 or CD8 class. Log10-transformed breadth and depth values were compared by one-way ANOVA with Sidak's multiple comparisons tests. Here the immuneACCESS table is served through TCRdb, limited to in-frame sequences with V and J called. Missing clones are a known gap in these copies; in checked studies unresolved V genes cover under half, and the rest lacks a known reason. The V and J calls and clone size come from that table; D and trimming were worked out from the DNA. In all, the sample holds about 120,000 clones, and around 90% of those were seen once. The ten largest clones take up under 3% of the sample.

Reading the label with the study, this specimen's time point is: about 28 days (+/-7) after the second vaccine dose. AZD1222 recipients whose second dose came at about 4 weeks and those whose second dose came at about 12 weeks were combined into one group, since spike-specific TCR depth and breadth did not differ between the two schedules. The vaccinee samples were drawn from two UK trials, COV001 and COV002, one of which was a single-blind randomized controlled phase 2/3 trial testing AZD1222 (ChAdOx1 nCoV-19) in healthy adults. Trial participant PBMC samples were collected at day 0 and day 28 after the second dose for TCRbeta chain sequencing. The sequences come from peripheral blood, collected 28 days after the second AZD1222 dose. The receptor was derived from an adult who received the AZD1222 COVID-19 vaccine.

The nucleotide sequence is TGTGCCAGCTCACCAGTGGCAGGGGATCCCCTCCACTTT. Its amino acids are CASSPVAGDPLHF. This chain is built from TRBV18 and TRBJ1-6; possibly the D gene is TRBD1, per 6 matching bases. The germline V gene yields KGHSH for CDR1 and LQKENI for CDR2. V and J are truncated by 2 bases and 13 bases respectively, leaving an intervening sequence of 12 bases. From the cysteine up to the phenylalanine, the CDR3 has a length of 13 residues. Only the CDR3 DNA is retained, 39 bases long and in frame from the first base.